This T cell receptor beta chain appears in the sequencing data of a study of response to subunit inactivated influenza vaccine. TCRdb reanalysed the RT-PCR reads using MiXCR and keeps one entry per CDR3 protein. The sample gives some 500,000 distinct CDR3 sequences, about an eighth of which show up once; 13% is in the top ten. Findings and caveats of the study: It was suggested by the authors that few new T cells are recruited by each seasonal influenza vaccination.

Germline CDR1 is SEHNR and CDR2 is FQNEAQ (reference sequence). The CDR3 runs 12 residues. The V end was cut by 3 bases, the J end by 5 bases, with 7 bases between. As for this clonotype: Its specificity is unknown.

The sequencing here drew on PBMCs from blood, taken 45 days after vaccination. The receptor comes from a man aged 45 to 65 who received an inactivated influenza vaccine. The V call is TRBV7-9, the J call TRBJ2-5, with unresolved D. The CDR3 loop is CASSFQVETQYF. For the CDR3, the DNA is TGTGCCAGCAGCTTCCAGGTGGAGACCCAGTACTTC. The complete variable domain, with remaining parts taken from reference TRBV7-9 and TRBJ2-5, reads DTGVSQNPRHKITKRGQNVTFRCDPISEHNRLYWYRQTLGQGPEFLTYFQNEAQLEKSRLLSDRFSAERPKGSFSTLEIQRTEQGDSAMYLCASSFQVETQYFGPGTRLLVL.